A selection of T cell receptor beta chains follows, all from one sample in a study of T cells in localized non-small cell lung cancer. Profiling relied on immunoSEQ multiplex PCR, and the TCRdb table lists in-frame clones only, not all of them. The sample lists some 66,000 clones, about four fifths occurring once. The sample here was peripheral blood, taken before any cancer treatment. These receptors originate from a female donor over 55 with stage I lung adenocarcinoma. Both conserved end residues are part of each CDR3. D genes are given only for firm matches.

CDR3 DNA: TGTGCCAGCAGCGCTGTCGGGACAGGGTTACGAGAGACCCAGTACTTC; CDR3 protein: CASSAVGTGLRETQYF; D gene: TRBD1; J gene: TRBJ2-5; V gene: TRBV7-9; CDR3 length: 16
CDR3 DNA: TGCGCCAGCAGCCTGGGGACAGCAAACTATGGCTACACCTTC; CDR3 protein: CASSLGTANYGYTF; D gene: TRBD1; J gene: TRBJ1-2; V gene: TRBV5-1; CDR3 length: 14
CDR3 DNA: TGTGCCAGCAGCTCAGGACTAGCGGGTAGCACAGATACGCAGTATTTT; CDR3 protein: CASSSGLAGSTDTQYF; D gene: TRBD2; J gene: TRBJ2-3; V gene: TRBV11-2; CDR3 length: 16
CDR3 DNA: TGTGCCAGCAGTGTGCTGGCAATGAACACTGAAGCTTTCTTT; CDR3 protein: CASSVLAMNTEAFF; D gene: .; J gene: TRBJ1-1; V gene: TRBV2; CDR3 length: 14
CDR3 DNA: TGTGCCAGCAGTGAAACGGCCCAAGGGTCGAACACTGAAGCTTTCTTT; CDR3 protein: CASSETAQGSNTEAFF; D gene: .; J gene: TRBJ1-1; V gene: TRBV6-1; CDR3 length: 16
CDR3 DNA: TGTGCCAGTAGTATTATAGGGCCTTCTAACTATGGCTACACCTTC; CDR3 protein: CASSIIGPSNYGYTF; D gene: .; J gene: TRBJ1-2; V gene: TRBV19; CDR3 length: 15
CDR3 DNA: TGCGCCAGCAGCCAAGTAGGGAAAAGTCAAGAGACCCAGTACTTC; CDR3 protein: CASSQVGKSQETQYF; D gene: .; J gene: TRBJ2-5; V gene: TRBV4-1; CDR3 length: 15
CDR3 DNA: TGTGCCAGCAGCTTCGGACAGCAAGAGACCCAGTACTTC; CDR3 protein: CASSFGQQETQYF; D gene: .; J gene: TRBJ2-5; V gene: TRBV11-3; CDR3 length: 13
CDR3 DNA: TGTGCCAGCTCACCTGACGCGGACCGAGGCTATGGCTACACCTTC; CDR3 protein: CASSPDADRGYGYTF; D gene: .; J gene: TRBJ1-2; V gene: TRBV18; CDR3 length: 15
CDR3 DNA: TGCGCCAGCAGCCAAGATGAGCCGACCGGGACAGTGTATGGCTACACCTTC; CDR3 protein: CASSQDEPTGTVYGYTF; D gene: TRBD1; J gene: TRBJ1-2; V gene: TRBV4-1; CDR3 length: 17
CDR3 DNA: TGTGCCAGCTCACCACCGGCACCTAGCGGATCTGAGCAGTTCTTC; CDR3 protein: CASSPPAPSGSEQFF; D gene: TRBD2; J gene: TRBJ2-1; V gene: TRBV18; CDR3 length: 15
CDR3 DNA: TGTGCCAGCAGGCGGACAGGGGACACAGATACGCAGTATTTT; CDR3 protein: CASRRTGDTDTQYF; D gene: TRBD1; J gene: TRBJ2-3; V gene: TRBV2; CDR3 length: 14
CDR3 DNA: TGCAGCGTTGAGGATGACGGGCCTCGCGGGTCCCAGCATTTT; CDR3 protein: CSVEDDGPRGSQHF; D gene: .; J gene: TRBJ1-5; V gene: TRBV29-1; CDR3 length: 14
CDR3 DNA: TGTGCCAGCAGCCAATCCACGCAGGGGTATGGCTACACCTTC; CDR3 protein: CASSQSTQGYGYTF; D gene: .; J gene: TRBJ1-2; V gene: TRBV4-2; CDR3 length: 14